Presented here are 4 T cell receptor beta chains from one specimen sequenced in a study of shared clonotypes between healthy human individuals. Profiling relied on immunoSEQ multiplex PCR, and the TCRdb table lists in-frame clones only, not all of them. The table lists some 1,100,000 clones, around 78% of them singletons. What was sequenced was memory CD4+ T cells from PBMCs. Subset specified: CD45RA-negative fraction. The receptors originated from a young man in good health. Some clones in this sample may be carry-over from other donors' samples.

This sequence joins TRBV11-2 and TRBJ1-2; 8 bases are shared with TRBD1. The CDR3 spans 15 residues. Germline V gene data show CDR1 as SGHAT and CDR2 as FQNNGV. V shed 0 bases, J shed 5 bases, and the junction held 5 bases outside the gene matches. CDR3 bases: TGTGCCAGCAGCTTAGATAGGGACAGGCTTTATGGCTACACCTTC. Its translation: CASSLDRDRLYGYTF.

Comments on this clone: Additional DNA sequences in this sample encode the identical CDR3. The rearrangement links TRBV7-9 to TRBJ2-7; TRBD1 matches 9 bases. Per germline, CDR1 SEHNR and CDR2 FQNEAQ (reference sequence). This CDR3 spans 15 amino acids. After removal of 0 bases from V and 2 bases from J, the junction contained 2 bases not matched to a gene. This CDR3 is CASSLAGTGTYEQYF. As DNA, the CDR3 is TGTGCCAGCAGCTTAGCCGGGACAGGGACCTACGAGCAGTACTTC.

In this sample, this clone turned up once. The chain uses TRBV9 and TRBJ1-3, with D uncertain. Germline CDR1 SGDLS, CDR2 YYNGEE. The ends were cut back, 1 base at V and 3 bases at J, with 5 bases in the middle. The CDR3 totals 13 residues. The CDR3 nucleotides read TGTGCCAGCAGCGTAATGTTTGGAAACACCATATATTTT. Its protein is CASSVMFGNTIYF.

V gene TRBV18 combines with J gene TRBJ2-3, with 8 bases fitting TRBD1. The germline CDR1 and CDR2 sequences are KGHSH and LQKENI. This CDR3 region has 16 residues. Trimming removed 4 bases from V and 2 bases from J; junction bases left unmatched: 8. Here the CDR3 reads CASSLLGTGSTDTQYF. In DNA, the CDR3 is TGTGCCAGCTCACTCTTGGGGACAGGCTCCACAGATACGCAGTATTTT.